This TCR beta chain was recovered during a study of circulating tumor DNA in untreated peripheral T-cell lymphoma. General observations from the study: Tumor-specific clonotypes were found in about three quarters of patients.

Sequencing used immunoSEQ multiplex PCR; TCRdb keeps in-frame clones, though not all of them. The profile shows 6,200 or so clones, 62% of them singletons. As to this clone: Its antigen is unidentified.

CDR1 and CDR2 (germline): ENHRY, SYGVKD. This CDR3 region has 14 residues. Unmatched junction bases numbered 4, after V lost 2 bases and J lost 5 bases. Before treatment, baseline tumor tissue was collected for sequencing. This chain links TRBV10-3 with TRBJ2-5, with TRBD1 matching 8 bases. Sequenced sample: tumor tissue. The source of this sequence is a human donor with peripheral T-cell lymphoma. The CDR3 reads CAISETGGGETQYF. As DNA, the CDR3 is TGTGCCATCAGTGAGACAGGGGGAGGCGAGACCCAGTACTTC.